Here is one TCR beta chain with its context. Method: immunoSEQ multiplex PCR; TCRdb's copy keeps in-frame clones and lacks some. The repertoire holds some 330,000 clones, with roughly 89% as singletons. This sample is drawn from a study of cytomegalovirus exposure and HLA in healthy donors. The CDR3 is made up of 14 amino acids. CDR1 and CDR2 from the germline V gene are SNHLY and FYNNEI. With V trimmed by 2 bases and J by 3 bases, 4 bases remained unmatched. The chain has TRBV2 and TRBJ2-7; TRBD1 matches 7 bases. The sequence was obtained from a woman aged 18-29 years in good health and CMV-seronegative. Sequenced sample: PBMCs. The CDR3 is CASSEFTGDYEQYF. For the CDR3, the DNA is TGTGCCAGCAGTGAATTTACAGGGGACTACGAGCAGTACTTC.